A single T cell receptor beta chain is shown here with its context. V lost 4 bases and J lost 4; bases outside the gene matches: 11. The CDR3 covers 16 residues. Germline V gene sequence: CDR1 SGHRS, CDR2 YFSETQ. In the authors' methods: Counts of nucleated cells, estimated from reference gene primer amplification, were obtained. The data were produced by immunoSEQ multiplex PCR, yet TCRdb's version contains in-frame clones alone and is incomplete. That table gives V, J and clone size, and the DNA gave D and trimming. In the table there are about 220,000 clones, more than 65% of which are singletons. This specimen comes from a study of blood T cell repertoires in COVID-19. About the study: Specimens from acute and convalescent COVID-19 originated in the United States, Italy and Spain. T cells, B-cell-depleted T cells, or PBMCs provided the cDNA or gDNA that served as material.

The V gene is TRBV5-1, the J gene TRBJ2-3; 8 bases fit TRBD2. The origin of this receptor is a man aged 50 to 60 with active or convalescent COVID-19. The sequenced sample consisted of peripheral blood. The CDR3 loop is CASSPPGLVLADTQYF. For the CDR3, the DNA is TGCGCCAGCAGCCCCCCGGGACTAGTTTTGGCAGATACGCAGTATTTT.